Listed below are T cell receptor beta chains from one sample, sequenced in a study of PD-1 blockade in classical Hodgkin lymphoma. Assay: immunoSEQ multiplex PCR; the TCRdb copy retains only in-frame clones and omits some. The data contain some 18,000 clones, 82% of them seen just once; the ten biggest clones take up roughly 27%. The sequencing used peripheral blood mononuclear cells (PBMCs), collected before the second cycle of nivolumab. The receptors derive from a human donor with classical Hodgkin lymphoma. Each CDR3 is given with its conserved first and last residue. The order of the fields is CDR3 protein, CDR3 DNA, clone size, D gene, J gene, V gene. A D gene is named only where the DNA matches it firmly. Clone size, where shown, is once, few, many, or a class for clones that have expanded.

CDR3aa: CASSPGQGNQPQHF; CDR3nt: TGTGCCAGCAGCCCGGGACAGGGAAATCAGCCCCAGCATTTT; abundance: -; d_gene: TRBD1; j_gene: TRBJ1-5; v_gene: TRBV7-9
CDR3aa: CASSLQGLGQETQYF; CDR3nt: TGCGCCAGCAGCCTTCAGGGACTAGGTCAAGAGACCCAGTACTTC; abundance: -; d_gene: TRBD2; j_gene: TRBJ2-5; v_gene: TRBV4-3
CDR3aa: CASSISSGGGTDTQYF; CDR3nt: TGTGCCAGCAGCATCTCCTCAGGGGGAGGCACAGATACGCAGTATTTT; abundance: -; d_gene: TRBD1; j_gene: TRBJ2-3; v_gene: TRBV7-9
CDR3aa: CASSPGQGRWNEQFF; CDR3nt: TGTGCCAGCTCACCGGGGCAGGGTAGATGGAATGAGCAGTTCTTC; abundance: -; d_gene: -; j_gene: TRBJ2-1; v_gene: TRBV18
CDR3aa: CASSLYYNTGELFF; CDR3nt: TGTGCCAGCAGCTTGTACTACAACACCGGGGAGCTGTTTTTT; abundance: -; d_gene: -; j_gene: TRBJ2-2; v_gene: TRBV5-6
CDR3aa: CASSKGRQGRETQYF; CDR3nt: TGTGCCAGCAGCAAAGGGCGACAGGGGCGAGAGACCCAGTACTTC; abundance: -; d_gene: -; j_gene: TRBJ2-5; v_gene: TRBV21-1
CDR3aa: CASSPPGGSPDTQYF; CDR3nt: TGTGCCAGCAGCCCACCTGGAGGTTCCCCAGATACGCAGTATTTT; abundance: -; d_gene: -; j_gene: TRBJ2-3; v_gene: TRBV9
CDR3aa: CASRGASGGAETQYF; CDR3nt: TGTGCCAGCAGAGGAGCTAGCGGGGGGGCCGAGACCCAGTACTTC; abundance: -; d_gene: TRBD2; j_gene: TRBJ2-5; v_gene: TRBV7-2
CDR3aa: CASIPTGPGNTIYF; CDR3nt: TGTGCCAGCATCCCGACAGGGCCTGGAAACACCATATATTTT; abundance: -; d_gene: TRBD1; j_gene: TRBJ1-3; v_gene: TRBV28
CDR3aa: CASSIDPGWWTEAFF; CDR3nt: TGTGCCAGTAGTATAGACCCCGGGTGGTGGACTGAAGCTTTCTTT; abundance: -; d_gene: -; j_gene: TRBJ1-1; v_gene: TRBV19
CDR3aa: CASSLYWGSNTEAFF; CDR3nt: TGTGCCAGCAGCTTATACTGGGGGTCGAACACTGAAGCTTTCTTT; abundance: few; d_gene: -; j_gene: TRBJ1-1; v_gene: TRBV11-3
CDR3aa: CASSLESLAGATYEQYF; CDR3nt: TGTGCCAGCAGCTTAGAGAGTCTAGCGGGGGCCACCTACGAGCAGTACTTC; abundance: once; d_gene: TRBD2; j_gene: TRBJ2-7; v_gene: TRBV7-2
CDR3aa: CASNPEKGRTEAFF; CDR3nt: TGTGCCAGTAACCCAGAAAAGGGCCGGACTGAAGCTTTCTTT; abundance: once; d_gene: -; j_gene: TRBJ1-1; v_gene: TRBV19
CDR3aa: CATSGVSYNEQFF; CDR3nt: TGTGCCACCTCGGGGGTTTCCTACAATGAGCAGTTCTTC; abundance: -; d_gene: -; j_gene: TRBJ2-1; v_gene: TRBV5-4
CDR3aa: CSVVEGPNYGYTF; CDR3nt: TGCAGCGTTGTAGAGGGCCCTAACTATGGCTACACCTTC; abundance: -; d_gene: -; j_gene: TRBJ1-2; v_gene: TRBV29-1
CDR3aa: CASSPRQGMYEQYF; CDR3nt: TGCGCCAGCAGCCCCCGACAGGGGATGTACGAGCAGTACTTC; abundance: -; d_gene: TRBD1; j_gene: TRBJ2-7; v_gene: TRBV4-1
CDR3aa: CASSVGGFYNEQFF; CDR3nt: TGTGCCAGCAGTGTGGGGGGCTTCTACAATGAGCAGTTCTTC; abundance: -; d_gene: -; j_gene: TRBJ2-1; v_gene: TRBV2
CDR3aa: CASSLQRGGRNEQFF; CDR3nt: TGTGCCAGCAGCTTACAGCGGGGGGGCCGGAATGAGCAGTTCTTC; abundance: medium-sized; d_gene: TRBD2; j_gene: TRBJ2-1; v_gene: TRBV7-8
CDR3aa: CASSLGAGGGPYEQYF; CDR3nt: TGCGCCAGCAGCCTTGGGGCGGGCGGGGGGCCCTACGAGCAGTACTTC; abundance: once; d_gene: TRBD2; j_gene: TRBJ2-7; v_gene: TRBV5-1
CDR3aa: CASRMNTEAFF; CDR3nt: TGTGCCAGCAGGATGAACACTGAAGCTTTCTTT; abundance: -; d_gene: -; j_gene: TRBJ1-1; v_gene: TRBV6-6
CDR3aa: CASSQKQGAKGYTF; CDR3nt: TGTGCCAGCAGCCAGAAACAGGGGGCGAAGGGCTACACCTTC; abundance: few; d_gene: TRBD1; j_gene: TRBJ1-2; v_gene: TRBV7-8
CDR3aa: CASSAQEDTEAFF; CDR3nt: TGTGCCAGCAGCGCCCAAGAGGACACTGAAGCTTTCTTT; abundance: -; d_gene: -; j_gene: TRBJ1-1; v_gene: TRBV9
CDR3aa: CASSRTTYEQYF; CDR3nt: TGCGCCAGCAGCAGGACTACCTACGAGCAGTACTTC; abundance: -; d_gene: -; j_gene: TRBJ2-7; v_gene: TRBV5-1
CDR3aa: CASSRAGGELFF; CDR3nt: TGTGCCAGCAGCCGAGCCGGCGGGGAGCTGTTTTTT; abundance: -; d_gene: -; j_gene: TRBJ2-2; v_gene: TRBV11-2
CDR3aa: CASSRDRGLMNTEAFF; CDR3nt: TGTGCCAGCAGCCGCGACAGGGGGTTAATGAACACTGAAGCTTTCTTT; abundance: few; d_gene: TRBD1; j_gene: TRBJ1-1; v_gene: TRBV11-2
CDR3aa: CASSLQRDNSPLHF; CDR3nt: TGTGCCAGCAGCTTACAACGAGATAATTCACCCCTCCACTTT; abundance: -; d_gene: -; j_gene: TRBJ1-6; v_gene: TRBV7-2
CDR3aa: CASSPRPGQGNTIYF; CDR3nt: TGCGCCAGCAGCCCTCGGCCGGGACAGGGAAACACCATATATTTT; abundance: -; d_gene: TRBD1; j_gene: TRBJ1-3; v_gene: TRBV4-1
CDR3aa: CASSQGDRGRNLDTQYF; CDR3nt: TGCGCCAGCAGCCAAGGGGACAGGGGCCGCAATTTAGATACGCAGTATTTT; abundance: -; d_gene: TRBD1; j_gene: TRBJ2-3; v_gene: TRBV4-1
CDR3aa: CSARGLNEQFF; CDR3nt: TGCAGTGCTAGGGGACTCAATGAGCAGTTCTTC; abundance: few; d_gene: -; j_gene: TRBJ2-1; v_gene: TRBV20-1
CDR3aa: CSVEDTYEQYF; CDR3nt: TGCAGCGTTGAGGATACCTACGAGCAGTACTTC; abundance: -; d_gene: -; j_gene: TRBJ2-7; v_gene: TRBV29-1
CDR3aa: CASSPIGTGAGYTF; CDR3nt: TGTGCCAGCAGCCCCATAGGGACAGGGGCTGGCTACACCTTC; abundance: -; d_gene: TRBD1; j_gene: TRBJ1-2; v_gene: TRBV7-8
CDR3aa: CASSEGDSYYNSPLHF; CDR3nt: TGTGCCAGCAGCGAGGGGGACAGTTATTATAATTCACCCCTCCACTTT; abundance: -; d_gene: TRBD1; j_gene: TRBJ1-6; v_gene: TRBV9
CDR3aa: CASSHRQGMKTQYF; CDR3nt: TGTGCCAGCAGCCACCGACAGGGGATGAAGACCCAGTACTTC; abundance: -; d_gene: TRBD1; j_gene: TRBJ2-5; v_gene: TRBV5-6
CDR3aa: CSVRLQGSSYNSPLHF; CDR3nt: TGCAGCGTTAGATTACAGGGAAGCTCCTATAATTCACCCCTCCACTTT; abundance: -; d_gene: -; j_gene: TRBJ1-6; v_gene: TRBV29-1
CDR3aa: CASSLDWTLDRGYEQYF; CDR3nt: TGTGCCAGCAGCTTGGACTGGACGTTGGACAGGGGCTACGAGCAGTACTTC; abundance: -; d_gene: TRBD1; j_gene: TRBJ2-7; v_gene: TRBV5-4